Only a few counts were recorded for the clone carrying this T cell receptor beta chain. No antigen is known for it. The sample is drawn from a study of early T cells in non-severe SARS-CoV-2 infection. V lost 4 bases, J lost 1 base, and 9 bases stayed unmatched. This CDR3 comprises 16 residues. The germline V gene has CDR1 SGHDT and CDR2 YYEEEE. Whole-study findings and limits: Private and CD4 specificities were missed by VDJdb matching, which favored anti-spike CD8 responses.

Molecules of cDNA were individually given unique molecular identifiers that were attached to them. Via MiXCR, TCRdb re-called the 5' RACE reads, giving one row per CDR3 protein. The sample contains 50,000 to 60,000 distinct CDR3 sequences, approximately 6.3% of which appear only once. Here the sequenced sample was whole blood, taken at baseline. The sequence came from an adult who was a healthcare worker with PCR-confirmed SARS-CoV-2 infection or an uninfected control (not recorded which). The chain is built from TRBV5-6 and TRBJ2-3; 7 bases line up with TRBD1. In nucleotides, the CDR3 is TGTGCCAGCAGCACAGCTACAGGGGCGGGCACAGATACGCAGTATTTT. Amino acids: CASSTATGAGTDTQYF.